The rows below give T cell receptor beta chains drawn from one sample of a study of T cell responses to AZD1222 COVID-19 vaccine. Using immunoSEQ multiplex PCR, the repertoire was profiled, and TCRdb retains in-frame clones only, with some absent. The table records 150,000 to 180,000 clones, 75% to 90% of them present only once. The specimen was peripheral blood, collected 28 days after the second AZD1222 dose. These receptors were obtained from an adult who received the AZD1222 COVID-19 vaccine. Both conserved end residues are part of each CDR3. A D gene is named only where the DNA matches it firmly. The listing skips clone size in some rows; elsewhere it reads once, few, many or a size class.

d_gene: NA
v_gene: TRBV6-4
abundance: NA
j_gene: TRBJ2-2
CDR3aa: CASSRQTNTGELFF
CDR3nt: TGTGCCAGCAGTCGGCAGACGAACACCGGGGAGCTGTTTTTT

d_gene: NA
v_gene: TRBV18
abundance: NA
j_gene: TRBJ2-5
CDR3aa: CASSPSSGETQYF
CDR3nt: TGTGCCAGCTCACCATCGTCCGGTGAGACCCAGTACTTC

d_gene: NA
v_gene: TRBV2
abundance: once
j_gene: TRBJ2-7
CDR3aa: CASSEALPGKGEQYF
CDR3nt: TGTGCCAGCAGTGAAGCGCTTCCCGGGAAGGGCGAGCAGTACTTC

d_gene: NA
v_gene: TRBV5-4
abundance: NA
j_gene: TRBJ2-3
CDR3aa: CASSLSGTFQYF
CDR3nt: TGTGCCAGCAGCTTAAGTGGGACTTTTCAGTATTTT

d_gene: NA
v_gene: TRBV18
abundance: NA
j_gene: TRBJ2-7
CDR3aa: CASSPEGYEQYF
CDR3nt: TGTGCCAGCTCACCCGAGGGCTACGAGCAGTACTTC

d_gene: TRBD2
v_gene: TRBV5-1
abundance: NA
j_gene: TRBJ2-1
CDR3aa: CASNNLAGNEQFF
CDR3nt: TGCGCCAGCAACAATCTAGCGGGCAATGAGCAGTTCTTC

d_gene: NA
v_gene: TRBV3-1/TRBV3-2
abundance: few
j_gene: TRBJ2-6
CDR3aa: CASSLRQSGANVLTF
CDR3nt: TGTGCCAGCAGCCTCCGACAGTCTGGGGCCAACGTCCTGACTTTC

d_gene: NA
v_gene: TRBV10-3
abundance: few
j_gene: TRBJ1-1
CDR3aa: CAISESGLVTEAFF
CDR3nt: TGTGCCATCAGTGAGTCGGGACTTGTCACTGAAGCTTTCTTT

d_gene: TRBD1
v_gene: TRBV28
abundance: NA
j_gene: TRBJ1-1
CDR3aa: CASSLRGTGGTEAFF
CDR3nt: TGTGCCAGCAGTTTGCGGGGGACAGGGGGCACTGAAGCTTTCTTT

d_gene: NA
v_gene: TRBV18
abundance: once
j_gene: TRBJ1-2
CDR3aa: CASSLGPNSDGYTF
CDR3nt: TGTGCCAGCTCACTCGGCCCTAATAGTGACGGCTACACCTTC

d_gene: NA
v_gene: TRBV9
abundance: NA
j_gene: TRBJ1-3
CDR3aa: CASSAREGNTIYF
CDR3nt: TGTGCCAGCAGCGCTAGAGAGGGAAACACCATATATTTT

d_gene: TRBD1
v_gene: TRBV5-5
abundance: NA
j_gene: TRBJ1-5
CDR3aa: CASSGLDRGRWDENQPQHF
CDR3nt: TGTGCCAGCAGCGGCCTGGACAGGGGACGGTGGGATGAGAATCAGCCCCAGCATTTT

d_gene: TRBD1
v_gene: TRBV10-3
abundance: once
j_gene: TRBJ1-2
CDR3aa: CAIRDRGDYGYTF
CDR3nt: TGTGCCATCAGGGACAGGGGGGACTATGGCTACACCTTC

d_gene: NA
v_gene: TRBV27
abundance: NA
j_gene: TRBJ1-2
CDR3aa: CASSPSGPQWGYTF
CDR3nt: TGTGCCAGCAGTCCTTCGGGTCCCCAGTGGGGCTACACCTTC

d_gene: TRBD1
v_gene: TRBV5-1
abundance: NA
j_gene: TRBJ1-4
CDR3aa: CASSIDRGSEKLFF
CDR3nt: TGCGCCAGCAGCATAGACAGGGGCAGTGAAAAACTGTTTTTT